The 10 T cell receptor beta chains below were found in one sample sequenced in a study of blood T cells in healthy people across ages. Next came a second PCR, run for roughly 6 to 11 cycles, which used a sample-barcoded 5' primer along with a J-beta primer mix. TCRdb passed the 5' RACE reads through MiXCR, listing each CDR3 protein once. The data show fewer than 800,000 distinct CDR3 sequences, about 30% seen once. Sequencing was carried out using blood. These receptors were collected from a woman at least 80 years old in good health.

This clonotype was recorded a few times. V gene TRBV14 combines with J gene TRBJ1-1, with TRBD1 matching over 11 bases. After removal of 1 base from V and 3 bases from J, the junction contained 10 bases not matched to a gene. Germline CDR1 and CDR2: SGHDN and FVKESK. The CDR3 spans 18 residues. The CDR3 DNA follows: TGTGCCAGCAGCCAAGGTCGGGACAGGGGGTTCCAGGACACTGAAGCTTTCTTT. Protein sequence: CASSQGRDRGFQDTEAFF.

Ten or more counts support this clonotype. The chain uses TRBV11-2 and TRBJ2-1; perhaps TRBD2 as D (5 bases). The CDR3 is 15 residues long. Germline values: CDR1 SGHAT, CDR2 FQNNGV. Trimming removed 4 bases from V and 10 bases from J, with 20 bases in between. CDR3 loop: CASSSYRTGTEEQFF. In DNA, the CDR3 is TGTGCCAGCAGCTCTTACCGGACTGGAACAGAAGAGCAGTTCTTC.

This clonotype was counted between two and nine times. The chain carries TRBV18 and TRBJ1-1; possible D gene TRBD1, 6 bases. This CDR3 region has 15 residues. The V end lost 4 bases, the J end lost 7 bases, and 19 bases lay between the germline ends. Germline-derived CDR1 and CDR2 are KGHSH and LQKENI. The CDR3 bases are TGTGCCAGCTCACACGACCAGACAGGATCCGGTGAAGCTTTCTTT. This gives the protein CASSHDQTGSGEAFF.

The gene calls are TRBV5-1 and TRBJ1-1; TRBD1 agrees at 8 bases. This CDR3 is 14 amino acids long. V lost 2 bases, J lost 10 bases, and 10 bases stayed unmatched. Germline V gene lookup returns CDR1 SGHRS and CDR2 YFSETQ. CDR3 amino acids: CASSFRPGGERAFF. DNA for the CDR3: TGCGCCAGCAGCTTTCGGCCAGGGGGCGAACGAGCTTTCTTT.

This clonotype was detected ten times or more. V gene TRBV4-2 combines with J gene TRBJ1-2, with D maybe TRBD1 (6 bases). The CDR3 consists of 15 residues. Deletions cut 5 bases from V and 3 bases from J, with 16 bases between. Per the germline V gene, CDR1 is LGHNA and CDR2 is YNFKEQ. This CDR3 is CASSVGAVSDYGYTF. The CDR3 region has the DNA TGTGCCAGCAGCGTGGGGGCGGTGAGTGACTATGGCTACACCTTC.

There are many counts of this clonotype. This chain uses TRBV12-3 or TRBV12-4 with TRBJ2-3; 7 bases line up with TRBD2. V trimming: 4 bases; J trimming: 10 bases; junction bases outside the gene matches: 5. This CDR3 is built from 12 residues. The CDR3 sequence: CASSWEGLSQYF. In nucleotides, the CDR3 is TGTGCCAGCAGTTGGGAGGGACTTTCGCAGTATTTT.

This clonotype was seen only once. The chain uses TRBV5-6 and TRBJ2-2; weak D call: TRBD1 (5 bases). The germline V gene encodes CDR1 SGHDT and CDR2 YYEEEE. The germline V and J ends were trimmed by 0 bases and 3 bases, with 12 bases remaining between them. The CDR3 length is 16 residues. DNA of the CDR3: TGTGCCAGCAGCTTGGGTCCTGCCAGGGACACCGGGGAGCTGTTTTTT. Its translation: CASSLGPARDTGELFF. Full variable domain (missing parts from reference TRBV5-6 and TRBJ2-2): DAGVTQSPTHLIKTRGQQVTLRCSPKSGHDTVSWYQQALGQGPQFIFQYYEEEERQRGNFPDRFSGHQFPNYSSELNVNALLLGDSALYLCASSLGPARDTGELFFGEGSRLTVL.

This clonotype was recorded at least ten times. V is TRBV25-1 and J is TRBJ1-2; no clear D. Germline CDR1 MGHDK, CDR2 SYGVNS. V was shortened by 7 bases and J by 4 bases, with 10 bases between the two germline ends. The CDR3 contains 12 residues. CDR3 region: CASNDGPYGYTF. CDR3 bases: TGTGCCAGCAACGACGGACCCTATGGCTACACCTTC.

This clonotype was detected many times. The rearrangement joins TRBV6-6 to TRBJ2-7, with a possible D match to TRBD2 (5 bases). V shed 3 bases and J shed 0 bases, with 12 bases lying between them. The CDR3 length is 15 residues. Germline V gene sequence: CDR1 MNHNY, CDR2 SVGAGI (reference sequence). In DNA form, the CDR3 reads TGTGCCAGCAGTTATCGAGAGGGTCCCTCCTACGAGCAGTACTTC. Its protein product is CASSYREGPSYEQYF.

Comment on this clonotype: This may be a read error: a much more frequent sequence differs by one nucleotide. The chain carries TRBV5-5 and TRBJ1-2; possibly TRBD1 for D (6 bases). Germline V gene lookup returns CDR1 SGHKS and CDR2 YYEKEE (reference sequence). The CDR3 loop spans 14 amino acids. Written as DNA, the CDR3 is TGTGCCAGCAGCGCTTACGACAGGCCCTATGGCTACATCTTC. Residues: CASSAYDRPYGYIF.